This TCR beta chain is drawn from a study of Ad26.COV2.S vaccination and SARS-CoV-2 variants. On the study more broadly: The trial was COV1001 and the donor's arm was Ad26.COV2.S. Study outcomes and limitations: The TCR breadth and depth analyses may have produced an underestimate of total T cell responses.

The germline gives CDR1 SGHTA, CDR2 FQGTGA. J was trimmed by 4 bases and V by 7 bases; bases with no gene match: 4. This CDR3 region has 14 residues. Some clones are missing from TCRdb's copy, which holds only in-frame ones; the method was immunoSEQ multiplex PCR. The sample yields roughly 410,000 clones, about four fifths seen once. Treatment of the sample: about 20 received Ad26.COV2.S at low or high dose, single or two shots; about 5 received placebo; per-sample allocation not given. Samples were taken on day 63 after the first vaccine or placebo injection. Based in Boston, the donor was an adult of 18-55 years. The vaccine delivered Wuhan-strain SARS-CoV-2 spike through an Ad26 vector. This clone is a singleton in its sample. Its specificity is unknown.

This receptor was identified in a person aged 18-60 years who received the Ad26.COV2.S COVID-19 vaccine or a placebo. The chain combines TRBV7-3 with TRBJ2-3; 11 bases align to TRBD2. This material consisted of peripheral blood, taken in a trial of Ad26.COV2.S vaccine versus placebo. The CDR3 loop is CASNLAGGPDTQYF. The DNA of the CDR3 is TGTGCCAGCAATCTAGCGGGAGGCCCAGATACGCAGTATTTT.